This T cell receptor beta chain appears in the sequencing data of a study of T-cell memory formation after mild COVID-19. Findings and limits, study-wide: The authors did not confirm SARS-CoV-2 specificity of second-wave clones peaking day 37. Clones shrinking from day 15 to 85 showed even CD4/CD8 mixes; later expanders tilted CD4+. Contracting clones localized mainly to CM and EM when CD4+ and mainly to EMRA when CD8+.

This clonotype was seen many times. The antigen is not known. The CDR3 is made up of 16 amino acids. Trimming pared 0 bases from V and 6 bases from J, leaving 15 bases between. Germline V gives CDR1 MNHEY, CDR2 SVGEGT. TCR alpha and TCR beta cDNA libraries carrying sample barcodes and UMIs came from 5'RACE with constant-segment primers. TCRdb processed the 5' RACE reads anew with MiXCR; each CDR3 protein has one entry. The sample lists 450,000 to 650,000 distinct CDR3 sequences, around 21% occurring once. Sequenced input: PBMCs or a T cell subset sorted from them (not recorded which). The chain couples TRBV6-2 or TRBV6-3 to TRBJ2-1, with a tentative D call TRBD1 (5 bases). The receptor was isolated from an adult woman who had mild COVID-19 (a few samples of this study predate the infection). Cell type and time point are not known. The CDR3 is CASSYSGRGRVNEQFF. In nucleotides, the CDR3 is TGTGCCAGCAGTTACTCGGGAAGGGGAAGGGTCAATGAGCAGTTCTTC.